A single sample is the source of the 23 T cell receptor beta chains below, sequenced in a study of shared clonotypes between healthy human individuals. Assay used: immunoSEQ multiplex PCR; TCRdb lists only in-frame clones, some missing. The table has 2 million to 2.5 million clones, approximately 94% seen once. Sequenced input: naive CD4+ T cells sorted from blood. Subset here: CD45RA+ positively selected. These receptors all stem from a man aged 18-30 years in good health.

V is TRBV4-3 and J is TRBJ2-7; D unclear. The CDR3 has 19 residues. CDR1 is LGHNA, CDR2 YSLEER, per germline. V was cut by 1 base and J by 0 bases, with 22 bases left in between. CDR3 in DNA: TGCGCCAGCAGCCAAGGTCCGACGCGTGGTGTGGTTAGCTCCTACGAGCAGTACTTC. Translation: CASSQGPTRGVVSSYEQYF.

The chain recombines TRBV19 with TRBJ1-3; no reliable D call. Germline V CDR1 and CDR2: LNHDA, SQIVND (reference sequence). Trimming shortened V by 10 bases and J by 0 bases, and 16 bases separated the two germline ends. The CDR3 is 15 amino acids. The CDR3 coding sequence is TGTGCCAAAGCAAACAGAGACCGCTCTGGAAACACCATATATTTT. This encodes CAKANRDRSGNTIYF.

This rearrangement joins TRBV5-1 to TRBJ2-2, with 8 bases aligning to TRBD2. Per germline, CDR1 SGHRS and CDR2 YFSETQ. The CDR3 length is 17 residues. J gave up 4 bases and V 0 bases, and 8 bases lay outside the gene matches. The CDR3 region has the DNA TGCGCCAGCAGCTTGGATACGGCTAGCGGGCGCACCGGGGAGCTGTTTTTT. Encoded protein: CASSLDTASGRTGELFF.

The gene calls are TRBV4-3 and TRBJ1-2; no definite D call. The V end was cut by 0 bases, the J end by 4 bases, with 15 bases between. The CDR3 runs to 16 residues. Germline values: CDR1 LGHNA, CDR2 YSLEER. The CDR3: CASSQELAVVSYGYTF. CDR3 nucleotides: TGCGCCAGCAGCCAAGAATTGGCAGTCGTTTCCTATGGCTACACCTTC.

The chain uses TRBV5-1 and TRBJ2-3, with TRBD2 matching over 7 bases. J gave up 5 bases and V 4 bases, and 10 bases lay outside the gene matches. This CDR3 has 15 residues. The germline gives CDR1 SGHRS, CDR2 YFSETQ. In DNA, the CDR3 is TGCGCCAGCAGCCAAGGCCCTAGCGGAGGAGATACGCAGTATTTT. This sequence encodes CASSQGPSGGDTQYF.

The V call is TRBV6-6, the J call TRBJ1-1; D is perhaps TRBD1 (5 bases). The ends were cut back, 8 bases at V and 4 bases at J, with 17 bases in the middle. CDR1 is MNHNY, CDR2 SVGAGI, per germline (reference sequence). The CDR3 runs to 14 residues. This chain's CDR3 is CASGPLARGTEAFF. The CDR3 DNA follows: TGTGCCAGCGGCCCGCTGGCGAGGGGCACTGAAGCTTTCTTT.

Concerning this clone: Sequence at one end of the junction differs from germline and may be a read error. V usage is TRBV7-2 and J usage is TRBJ2-1; D is unresolved. CDR3 length: 14 residues. Germline V gene data show CDR1 as SGHTA and CDR2 as FQGNSA. CDR3 region: CASSLGPRSDEQFF. Here the CDR3 DNA reads TGTGCCAGCAGTTTAGGACCCCGATCCGATGAGCAGTTCTTC.

This chain joins TRBV10-1 and TRBJ2-1; D gene ambiguous. This CDR3 region has 12 residues. V was trimmed by 5 bases and J by 2 bases, leaving 4 bases between them. CDR1 WNHNN and CDR2 SYGVQD come from the germline V gene (reference sequence). The CDR3 loop is CASSRAYNEQFF. In DNA, the CDR3 is TGCGCCAGCAGTAGGGCCTACAATGAGCAGTTCTTC.

Worth noting for this clone: The same CDR3 arises from other DNA sequences in this sample as well. The chain combines TRBV19 with TRBJ1-4; 7 nucleotides align to TRBD1. The CDR3 length is 14 residues. V gave up 6 bases and J gave up 3 bases; unmatched junction bases: 4. Germline CDR1 is LNHDA and CDR2 is SQIVND (reference sequence). CDR3 amino acids: CASRRQGANEKLFF. The CDR3 DNA sequence: TGTGCCAGTAGGAGACAGGGCGCTAATGAAAAACTGTTTTTT.

J is TRBJ1-1 and V is TRBV23-1, with unresolved D. TRBV23-1 qualifies as an ORF whose function is uncertain. The CDR3 contains 13 residues. V gave up 1 base and J gave up 5 bases, with 8 bases separating them. CDR3 nucleotide sequence: TGCGCCAGCAGTCAATTATCGTGGACTGAAGCTTTCTTT. This sequence encodes CASSQLSWTEAFF.

The V and J genes are TRBV18 and TRBJ1-3; D perhaps matches TRBD1 (6 bases). CDR3 length: 17 residues. Trimming took off 3 bases at V and 3 bases at J, with 18 bases between the two ends. Per the germline V gene, CDR1 is KGHSH and CDR2 is LQKENI. CDR3 coding DNA: TGTGCCAGCTCACCTGGAGTAGTACAGGGAAGTGGAAACACCATATATTTT. Translation: CASSPGVVQGSGNTIYF.

V and J are TRBV5-8 and TRBJ1-4; D is uncertain. The CDR3 is 15 residues long. Per germline, CDR1 SGHTS and CDR2 YDEGEE. V lost 0 bases and J lost 1, with 7 bases in between. The CDR3: CASSLGALTNEKLFF. DNA for the CDR3: TGTGCCAGCAGCTTGGGAGCCCTAACTAATGAAAAACTGTTTTTT.

The DNA of the CDR3 is TGTGCCAGCAGCTCCGGGGCCTCAAATGAAAAACTGTTTTTT. It specifies CASSSGASNEKLFF. This chain connects TRBV7-8 to TRBJ1-4, with D tentatively TRBD1 (5 bases). The V end was cut by 4 bases, the J end by 5 bases, with 11 bases between. This CDR3 has 14 amino acids. The germline gives CDR1 SGHVS, CDR2 FQNEAQ.

V and J are TRBV9 and TRBJ1-3; D might be TRBD1 (5 bases). V was pared by 3 bases and J by 2 bases, with 9 bases between. This CDR3 is 14 amino acids long. In germline, CDR1 is SGDLS, CDR2 YYNGEE. CDR3 in DNA: TGTGCCAGCAGCGAGGGGACTGCTGGAAACACCATATATTTT. This encodes CASSEGTAGNTIYF.

The CDR3 reads CASNAAGNTEAFF. The CDR3 nucleotides are TGTGCCAGCAACGCCGCCGGGAACACTGAAGCTTTCTTT. V is TRBV6-1 and J is TRBJ1-1; no clear D. The length of the CDR3 is 13 residues. Germline V CDR1 and CDR2: MNHNS, SASEGT. Trimming left V 7 bases short and J 1 base short, with 10 bases between.

The chain recombines TRBV6-5 with TRBJ2-3; 7 nucleotides line up with TRBD2. This CDR3 has 15 residues. Germline assignment: CDR1 MNHEY and CDR2 SVGAGI. The trim removed 6 bases at V and 1 base at J, leaving 7 bases unmatched. The CDR3, as DNA: TGTGCCAGCAGGCGGGGGACGGTGGGCACAGATACGCAGTATTTT. This translates into CASRRGTVGTDTQYF.

The chain has TRBV7-2 and TRBJ2-2, with TRBD2 matching 7 bases. Germline V lookup: CDR1 SGHTA, CDR2 FQGNSA. This CDR3 contains 15 residues. The V gene end was trimmed by 4 bases and the J gene end by 1 base; junction bases not matched to a gene: 3. CDR3 DNA sequence: TGTGCCAGCAGCTGGGGGGGTTTGAACACCGGGGAGCTGTTTTTT. This sequence encodes CASSWGGLNTGELFF.

V is TRBV18 and J is TRBJ2-1; 14 bases align to TRBD2. J lost 0 bases, V lost 5 bases, and 3 bases had no gene match. The germline gives CDR1 KGHSH, CDR2 LQKENI. This CDR3 is built from 17 residues. The CDR3 here is CASSWGLAGVSYNEQFF. The CDR3 nucleotides read TGTGCCAGCTCATGGGGACTAGCGGGAGTCTCCTACAATGAGCAGTTCTTC.

This clone has only one observation. The same CDR3 arises from other DNA sequences in this sample as well. V gene TRBV7-2 combines with J gene TRBJ2-7; D uncertain. Looked up from germline, CDR1 is SGHTA and CDR2 is FQGNSA. The V end lost 5 bases, the J end lost 2 bases, and 7 bases lay between the germline ends. CDR3 size: 12 residues. CDR3 nucleotides: TGTGCCAGCAGCCCCCCCACCTACGAGCAGTACTTC. This gives the protein CASSPPTYEQYF. Full variable domain (missing parts from reference TRBV7-2 and TRBJ2-7): GAGVSQSPSNKVTEKGKDVELRCDPISGHTALYWYRQSLGQGLEFLIYFQGNSAPDKSGLPSDRFSAERTGGSVSTLTIQRTQQEDSAVYLCASSPPTYEQYFGPGTRLTVT.

The V call is TRBV6-1, the J call TRBJ1-2, with 9 bases fitting TRBD1. Germline assignment: CDR1 MNHNS and CDR2 SASEGT. The CDR3 contains 15 residues. The J segment lost 6 bases and the V segment lost 6 bases, leaving 11 bases of the junction unmatched. The CDR3 is CASSEQGAHPNGYTF. The CDR3 DNA reads TGTGCCAGCAGCGAACAGGGGGCGCACCCCAATGGCTACACCTTC.

For the CDR3, the DNA is TGTGCCTGGAGTGTAGGAGGGGTTACCGGGGAGCTGTTTTTT. Protein: CAWSVGGVTGELFF. The genes are TRBV30 and TRBJ2-2; TRBD2 might be the D (6 bases). V lost 0 bases to trimming and J lost 5 bases, with 10 bases between them. Germline CDR1 GTSNPN, CDR2 SVGIG (reference sequence). This CDR3 has 14 residues.

This rearrangement joins TRBV29-1 to TRBJ2-7, with a weak D call TRBD2 (5 bases). This CDR3 comprises 12 residues. Germline V gives CDR1 SQVTM, CDR2 ANQGSEA. Trimming cost V 5 bases and J 5 bases, with 13 bases left between them. As DNA, the CDR3 is TGCAGCGTTCGAGGGTACAACCACGAGCAGTACTTC. Amino acid sequence: CSVRGYNHEQYF.

This clone was observed once. The chain uses TRBV5-6 and TRBJ1-6; tentatively, D is TRBD1 (6 bases). Germline V gives CDR1 SGHDT, CDR2 YYEEEE. Trimming stripped 4 bases from V and 5 bases from J, with 10 bases between. The CDR3 is 14 amino acids. CDR3 sequence reads: CASSAGHNNSPLHF. CDR3 in DNA: TGTGCCAGCAGCGCGGGACACAATAATTCACCCCTCCACTTT.